This T cell receptor beta chain was captured by sequencing in a study of blood T cell repertoires in COVID-19. Study details: PBMCs, B-cell-depleted T cells, or T cells provided the cDNA or gDNA that made up the material.

The V gene lost 1 base and the J gene lost 1 base, with 19 bases spanning the gap. The CDR3 contains 18 residues. Germline V gene sequence: CDR1 MGHRA, CDR2 YSYEKL. Only in-frame clones appear in the TCRdb table, and some are missing; sequencing was by immunoSEQ multiplex PCR. The table includes some 250,000 clones, over 75% detected once. This clone was counted a few times. The age range of participants was 18 to 89 years, with residence in about two dozen US areas. This clonotype was sampled from a man aged 18 to 29 who had recovered from COVID-19. The chain carries TRBV4-1 and TRBJ1-2; possible D gene TRBD1, 6 bases. The sample was PBMCs or T cells enriched from blood (not recorded which). Here the CDR3 reads CASSQVPPTGSNNYGYTF. The CDR3 coding sequence is TGCGCCAGCAGCCAAGTCCCGCCGACAGGCTCTAATAACTATGGCTACACCTTC.